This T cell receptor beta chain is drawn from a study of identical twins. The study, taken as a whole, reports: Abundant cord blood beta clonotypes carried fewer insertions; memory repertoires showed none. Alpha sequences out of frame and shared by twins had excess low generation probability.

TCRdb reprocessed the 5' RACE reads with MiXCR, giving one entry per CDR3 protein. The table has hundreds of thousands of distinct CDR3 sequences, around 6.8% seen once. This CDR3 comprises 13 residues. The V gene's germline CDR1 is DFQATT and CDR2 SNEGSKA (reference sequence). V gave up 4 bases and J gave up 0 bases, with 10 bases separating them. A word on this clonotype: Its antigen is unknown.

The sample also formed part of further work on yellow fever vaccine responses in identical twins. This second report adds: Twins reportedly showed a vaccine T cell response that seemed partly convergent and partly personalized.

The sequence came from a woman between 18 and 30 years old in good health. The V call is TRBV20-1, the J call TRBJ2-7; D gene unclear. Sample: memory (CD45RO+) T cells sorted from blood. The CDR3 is CSAKILSSYEQYF. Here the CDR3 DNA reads TGCAGTGCTAAAATCCTGAGCTCCTACGAGCAGTACTTC.